The 32 T cell receptor beta chains reported below all come from one sample, sequenced in a study of T cell responses to AZD1222 COVID-19 vaccine (TCRdb year 2021). Library generation was performed with the immunoSEQ multiplex PCR assay. TCRdb obtained this table from immuneACCESS and retained in-frame rearrangements with V and J assigned. These tables miss some clones; where compared with another copy, unresolved V genes account for less than half of the shortfall, and the remainder is unexplained. The sample profile shows some 120,000 clones; around 90% of them were found once. The ten largest clones represent less than 30% of the sample. Per the publication, the time point label means: baseline before first vaccination. This material consisted of peripheral blood, taken on day 0 of AZD1222 vaccination. The receptors here all came from an adult in good health.

This CDR3 reads CASSPEWRQYF. CDR3 DNA: TGTGCCAGCAGTCCTGAGTGGCGGCAGTACTTC. This rearrangement joins TRBV28 to TRBJ2-7; D is unresolved. V gave up 5 bases and J gave up 9 bases, with 11 bases separating them. Germline CDR1 is MDHEN and CDR2 is SYDVKM. This CDR3 is 11 amino acids long.

This clone was counted once. The chain recombines TRBV4-2 with TRBJ1-2; tentative D call: TRBD1 (6 bases). V lost 3 bases, J lost 3 bases, and 8 bases lay in between. Germline V CDR1 and CDR2: LGHNA, YNFKEQ. The CDR3 length is 13 residues. The CDR3 sequence: CASSQRGDYGYTF. CDR3 DNA sequence: TGTGCCAGCAGCCAGAGGGGGGACTATGGCTACACCTTC.

The chain uses TRBV5-1 and TRBJ2-3, with 9 bases lining up with TRBD2. V shed 2 bases, J shed 2 bases, and the junction held 6 bases outside the gene matches. Germline V gene sequence: CDR1 SGHRS, CDR2 YFSETQ. CDR3 length: 16 residues. DNA for the CDR3: TGCGCCAGCAGCTTCGTAGCGGGAGACCCCACAGATACGCAGTATTTT. It codes for CASSFVAGDPTDTQYF.

The genes are TRBV12-3 or TRBV12-4 and TRBJ2-2; 8 bases map to TRBD2. CDR3 size: 12 residues. Trimming at V came to 6 bases and at J to 6 bases, leaving 0 bases not matched to a gene. CDR3 protein: CASRGLAGELFF. CDR3 DNA: TGTGCCAGCAGGGGACTAGCCGGGGAGCTGTTTTTT.

This chain uses TRBV3-1 (or the pseudogene TRBV3-2) with TRBJ1-2; 9 bases fit TRBD1. V shed 5 bases and J 2 bases; nucleotides not matched to a gene: 3. CDR1 and CDR2 from the germline V gene are LGHDT and YNNKEL (reference sequence). There are 14 residues in the CDR3. DNA for the CDR3: TGTGCCAGCAGCAGGACAGGGGTGAACTATGGCTACACCTTC. Its translation: CASSRTGVNYGYTF.

Only one count was recorded for this clone. The chain has TRBV7-9 and TRBJ1-1; D perhaps matches TRBD1 (6 bases). Between the trimmed V and J ends, which lost 1 base and 8 bases, there was a span of 14 bases. The CDR3 sequence is 14 residues long. The V gene's germline CDR1 is SEHNR and CDR2 FQNEAQ (reference sequence). CDR3 in amino acids: CASSLDLRTDEAFF. The CDR3 coding sequence is TGTGCCAGCAGCTTAGATTTGAGGACAGACGAAGCTTTCTTT.

This clone was seen only once. The chain joins TRBV2 to TRBJ1-4; no firm D call. Germline values: CDR1 SNHLY, CDR2 FYNNEI. The CDR3 has 14 amino acids. Trimming cost V 1 base and J 6 bases, with 9 bases left between them. The CDR3 DNA follows: TGTGCCAGCAGTGAAGGCGACTTTGATGAAAAACTGTTTTTT. Translation: CASSEGDFDEKLFF.

The chain links TRBV6-2 or TRBV6-3 to TRBJ1-1, with no clear D. The CDR3 spans 12 residues. Deletions cut 2 bases from V and 0 bases from J, with 1 base between. CDR1 and CDR2 (germline): MNHEY, SVGEGT. CDR3 amino acids: CASSYVNTEAFF. The CDR3, as DNA: TGTGCCAGCAGTTACGTGAACACTGAAGCTTTCTTT.

This clone came up a few times. The chain has TRBV19 and TRBJ1-4, with D possibly matching TRBD1 (5 bases). V lost 2 bases and J 1 base, leaving 14 bases between the germline ends. This CDR3 is 17 amino acids long. Germline CDR1 and CDR2: LNHDA and SQIVND (reference sequence). In nucleotides, the CDR3 is TGTGCCAGTAGTATAAACGGCGGCCAGGGAACTAATGAAAAACTGTTTTTT. This sequence encodes CASSINGGQGTNEKLFF.

The gene calls are TRBV21-1 and TRBJ2-7. TRBV21-1 has pseudogene status. The CDR3 is 16 amino acids. Here the CDR3 reads CASSIGPIFSSYEQYF. DNA of the CDR3: TGTGCCAGCAGCATAGGACCGATATTCAGCTCCTACGAGCAGTACTTC.

Of note for this clone: In the same sample, other DNA sequences code for this CDR3. J is TRBJ2-2 and V is TRBV19; 10 positions match TRBD1. The CDR3 has 15 residues. V lost 7 bases, J lost 1 base, and 3 bases stayed unmatched. Germline lookup yields CDR1 LNHDA and CDR2 SQIVND (reference sequence). The CDR3 region has the DNA TGTGCCAGTACCAGGACAGGGGGGAACACCGGGGAGCTGTTTTTT. This translates into CASTRTGGNTGELFF.

The sample holds a few counts of this clone. The CDR3 DNA reads as TGTGCCAGTAGTTACCAGGTCTCCTACGAGCAGTACTTC. Protein sequence: CASSYQVSYEQYF. The gene calls are TRBV19 and TRBJ2-7; no definite D call. The CDR3 has 13 amino acids. V was trimmed by 5 bases and J by 0 bases, leaving 8 bases between them. In germline, CDR1 is LNHDA, CDR2 SQIVND (reference sequence).

This clone was picked up one time. This rearrangement joins TRBV10-3 to TRBJ2-1; 9 bases match TRBD2. This CDR3 spans 15 amino acids. V shed 9 bases, J shed 10 bases, and the junction held 16 bases outside the gene matches. The germline V gene encodes CDR1 ENHRY and CDR2 SYGVKD. The CDR3 region has the DNA TGTGCCATGGCGAAGACTAGCGGAGGAGGGTCCGAGCAGTTCTTC. It codes for CAMAKTSGGGSEQFF.

This chain links TRBV25-1 with TRBJ1-2; tentatively, D is TRBD1 (5 bases). Germline CDR1 MGHDK, CDR2 SYGVNS. The CDR3 spans 15 residues. V was cut by 0 bases and J by 8 bases, with 16 bases left in between. As DNA, the CDR3 is TGTGCCAGCAGTGAATATGCGCAGGGCTCGCCCGGCTACACCTTC. Protein: CASSEYAQGSPGYTF.

On this clone: At one end the junction does not follow the germline gene, possibly because of a read error. J is TRBJ1-2 and V is TRBV5-6, with D uncertain. This CDR3 spans 13 amino acids. In germline, CDR1 is SGHDT, CDR2 YYEEEE. CDR3 region: CASSLEGSVGMPF. The CDR3 nucleotides are TGTGCCAGCAGCTTGGAAGGCAGCGTCGGTATGCCCTTC.

This rearrangement joins TRBV6-5 to TRBJ1-2, with TRBD1 as a possible D gene (6 bases). V gave up 5 bases and J gave up 2 bases, with 15 bases separating them. CDR3 length equals 15 residues. Germline V gene lookup returns CDR1 MNHEY and CDR2 SVGAGI. The CDR3 nucleotides are TGTGCCAGCAGTCCCGGGGGGCAGCTAAACTATGGCTACACCTTC. Its translation: CASSPGGQLNYGYTF.

The V and J genes are TRBV3-1 (or the pseudogene TRBV3-2) and TRBJ1-2; TRBD1 is a possible D gene (5 bases). The CDR3 spans 12 residues. V lost 4 bases, J lost 6 bases, and 9 bases lay in between. The germline gives CDR1 LGHDT, CDR2 YNNKEL (reference sequence). The CDR3 loop reads CASSRGYDGYTF. CDR3 coding DNA: TGTGCCAGCAGCCGGGGGTATGATGGCTACACCTTC.

This clone was detected only a few times. The DNA of the CDR3 is TGTGCCACCAGCAGAGATTTCACAGGGGATGGCTACACCTTC. It translates to CATSRDFTGDGYTF. This chain uses TRBV15 with TRBJ1-2, with 7 bases fitting TRBD1. J gave up 6 bases and V 0 bases, and 4 bases lay outside the gene matches. This CDR3 region has 14 residues. The germline V gene has CDR1 LNHNV and CDR2 YYDKDF (reference sequence).

V gene TRBV4-1 combines with J gene TRBJ1-4; D not certain. The CDR3 runs 16 residues. Looked up from germline, CDR1 is MGHRA and CDR2 is YSYEKL. V lost 1 base and J lost 1, with 10 bases in between. This CDR3 is CASSQVVRGTNEKLFF. The CDR3 DNA follows: TGCGCCAGCAGCCAAGTAGTACGGGGAACTAATGAAAAACTGTTTTTT.

The chain carries TRBV6-5 and TRBJ1-2, with D possibly being TRBD1 (5 bases). CDR1 and CDR2 (germline): MNHEY, SVGAGI. The CDR3 sequence is 12 residues long. Trimming pared 4 bases from V and 2 bases from J, leaving 5 bases between. CDR3 residues: CASSWDNYGYTF. CDR3 sequence (DNA): TGTGCCAGCAGTTGGGACAACTATGGCTACACCTTC.

The V and J genes are TRBV27 and TRBJ2-2; no definite D call. The CDR3 sequence is 13 residues long. The V end was cut by 3 bases, the J end by 3 bases, with 5 bases between. CDR1 is MNHEY, CDR2 SMNVEV, per germline (reference sequence). The CDR3 DNA is TGTGCCAGCAGTTTTCAGGACACCGGGGAGCTGTTTTTT. This codes for CASSFQDTGELFF.

The CDR3 DNA follows: TGTGCCAGCAGTGGGACAGCCTCTGGAAACACCATATATTTT. This gives the protein CASSGTASGNTIYF. This chain connects TRBV6-6 to TRBJ1-3, with 7 bases fitting TRBD1. The CDR3 totals 14 residues. Germline values: CDR1 MNHNY, CDR2 SVGAGI (reference sequence). J gave up 0 bases and V 5 bases, and 1 base lay outside the gene matches.

The chain employs TRBV11-2 and TRBJ2-1; 11 bases line up with TRBD2. The CDR3 is 16 residues long. CDR1 is SGHAT, CDR2 FQNNGV, per germline. J lost 4 bases, V lost 5 bases, and 7 bases had no gene match. CDR3: CASSLSGLAAYNEQFF. The CDR3 DNA is TGTGCCAGCAGCCTTTCGGGACTAGCGGCTTACAATGAGCAGTTCTTC.

The chain carries TRBV10-3 and TRBJ1-3; D gene uncertain. Germline V lookup: CDR1 ENHRY, CDR2 SYGVKD. The CDR3 loop spans 15 amino acids. The germline V and J ends were trimmed by 7 bases and 0 bases, with 13 bases remaining between them. CDR3 bases: TGTGCCATCACCGTTGGACCGAGCTCTGGAAACACCATATATTTT. Amino acid sequence: CAITVGPSSGNTIYF.

This chain links TRBV7-2 with TRBJ2-5, with D possibly matching TRBD1 (5 bases). V was shortened by 3 bases and J by 9 bases, with 11 bases between the two germline ends. Germline loops: CDR1 SGHTA, CDR2 FQGNSA. This CDR3 has 12 residues. For the CDR3, the DNA is TGTGCCAGCAGCTTGGACACGTCGTCCCAGTACTTC. Amino acid sequence: CASSLDTSSQYF.

The chain has TRBV4-2 and TRBJ1-2; D is unclear. Per germline, CDR1 LGHNA and CDR2 YNFKEQ. This CDR3 has 13 residues. V shed 2 bases and J shed 8 bases, with 12 bases lying between them. The CDR3 sequence: CASSQLAPGGYTF. CDR3 nucleotides: TGTGCCAGCAGCCAACTGGCCCCGGGAGGCTACACCTTC.

The V call is TRBV10-3, the J call TRBJ1-1; possibly TRBD1 for D (5 bases). Germline CDR1 is ENHRY and CDR2 is SYGVKD. The CDR3 is 15 amino acids. Trimming left V 7 bases short and J 4 bases short, with 19 bases between. This CDR3 is CAINPGGEKGTEAFF. The CDR3 coding sequence is TGTGCCATCAATCCAGGAGGGGAGAAGGGCACTGAAGCTTTCTTT.

CDR3 DNA sequence: TGCACCAGCAGCCAAGTAGGACCTGTAGGGCAGCCCCAGCATTTT. Protein product: CTSSQVGPVGQPQHF. The rearrangement joins TRBV1 to TRBJ1-5. TRBV1 is a pseudogene locus. The CDR3 consists of 15 residues.

The chain couples TRBV3-1 (or the pseudogene TRBV3-2) to TRBJ2-2; the D gene could be TRBD1 or TRBD2 (6 bases each). This CDR3 has 14 amino acids. Germline V lookup: CDR1 LGHDT, CDR2 YNNKEL (reference sequence). V lost 3 bases, J lost 4 bases, and 9 bases lay in between. The CDR3 sequence: CASSQGGGTGELFF. In DNA, the CDR3 is TGTGCCAGCAGCCAGGGGGGCGGCACCGGGGAGCTGTTTTTT.

The chain recombines TRBV15 with TRBJ2-2; the D is unclear. CDR1 and CDR2 from the germline V gene are LNHNV and YYDKDF (reference sequence). The CDR3 totals 15 residues. V lost 7 bases, J lost 4 bases, and 16 bases lay in between. The CDR3 DNA reads as TGTGCCACCAACGGTCACGAGCGCCGCACCGGGGAGCTGTTTTTT. Translation gives CATNGHERRTGELFF.

The V and J genes are TRBV11-3 and TRBJ2-1, with 8 bases fitting TRBD1. In germline, CDR1 is SGHNT, CDR2 YENEEA. The V and J ends lost 1 base and 3 bases, in that order; junction bases with no gene match: 2. The CDR3 spans 15 residues. CDR3 in DNA: TGTGCCAGCAGCTTAGGGACAGGGCGCTACAATGAGCAGTTCTTC. Protein: CASSLGTGRYNEQFF. The variable domain in full, with the rest retrieved from reference TRBV11-3 and TRBJ2-1, is EAGVVQSPRYKIIEKKQPVAFWCNPISGHNTLYWYLQNLGQGPELLIRYENEEAVDDSQLPKDRFSAERLKGVDSTLKIQPAELGDSAVYLCASSLGTGRYNEQFFGPGTRLTVL.

Written as DNA, the CDR3 is TGTGCCAGCATGGGGGCGGCGGATACGCAGTATTTT. Its translation: CASMGAADTQYF. The rearrangement uses TRBV28 and TRBJ2-3, with D tentatively TRBD1 (6 bases). V lost 7 bases, J lost 6 bases, and 11 bases lay in between. Per the germline V gene, CDR1 is MDHEN and CDR2 is SYDVKM. The CDR3 is made up of 12 amino acids.